A selection of T cell receptor beta chains follows, all from one sample in a study of OX40 agonist ivuxolimab in advanced cancers. Assay: immunoSEQ multiplex PCR; the TCRdb copy retains only in-frame clones and omits some. The data contain about 75,000 clones, 70% to 90% of them singletons. Sample: CD4+ or CD8+ T cells sorted from blood, taken in a trial of the OX40 agonist ivuxolimab. All receptors come from an adult with an advanced solid tumor such as melanoma, head and neck, liver or kidney cancer. Each CDR3 is given with its conserved first and last residue. D genes are given only for firm matches. Clone size is shown for a subset of rows, as once, few, many or a class of expanded clone.

TRBV21-1	TRBJ2-1	.	.	TGTGCCAGCAGCAAAGGTGAAGGACTAGCGGGAGACTCCTACAATGAGCAGTTCTTC	CASSKGEGLAGDSYNEQFF
TRBV11-2	TRBJ2-1	.	.	TGTGCCAGCAGCTCTAACTCAAACAATGAGCAGTTCTTC	CASSSNSNNEQFF
TRBV7-2	TRBJ2-7	.	.	TGTGCCAGCAGCTTGCCCGGGACACCTCCCTACGAGCAGTACTTC	CASSLPGTPPYEQYF
TRBV6-1	TRBJ2-2	.	once	TGTGCCAGCAAGTTTTGGGAGAACACCGGGGAGCTGTTTTTT	CASKFWENTGELFF
TRBV5-5	TRBJ2-3	.	.	TGTGCCAGCAGCTTCAACAGCTTTACCACCACAGATACGCAGTATTTT	CASSFNSFTTTDTQYF
TRBV5-6	TRBJ1-1	.	.	TGTGCCAGCAGCTGGGGACTGTTGAACACTGAAGCTTTCTTT	CASSWGLLNTEAFF
TRBV27	TRBJ2-7	TRBD1	.	TGTGCCAGCAGGACGAACCCCGGCCAGGGGGCATCCTACGAGCAGTACTTC	CASRTNPGQGASYEQYF
TRBV5-4	TRBJ2-3	.	.	TGTGCCAGCAGCTTGGATCCGGGGGCCACAGATACGCAGTATTTT	CASSLDPGATDTQYF
TRBV15	TRBJ2-4	TRBD1	.	TGTGCCACCAGCAGAGTATCGGGACAGGCCCCCAAAAACATTCAGTACTTC	CATSRVSGQAPKNIQYF
TRBV19	TRBJ2-5	TRBD1	.	TGTGCCAGTAGTGGTGGGCCGGGCAGGGGGCTCCAAGAGACCCAGTACTTC	CASSGGPGRGLQETQYF
TRBV19	TRBJ2-1	.	.	TGTGCCAGTAGTAAGAGGGGGGCCACCAATGAGCAGTTCTTC	CASSKRGATNEQFF
TRBV7-7	TRBJ2-5	TRBD1	.	TGTGCCAGCAGCTTAGACGGGACAGGTACGCCAGAGACCCAGTACTTC	CASSLDGTGTPETQYF
TRBV19	TRBJ1-2	TRBD1	once	TGTGCCAGTAGGTGGACAGGTGCGAACTATGGCTACACCTTC	CASRWTGANYGYTF
TRBV28	TRBJ2-5	.	.	TGTGCCAGCAGTTTGGTGGGGCCGGAGACCCAGTACTTC	CASSLVGPETQYF
TRBV10-3	TRBJ2-3	TRBD2	.	TGTGCCATCAGTGAGCAGGGACTAGAGTCGACGCAGTATTTT	CAISEQGLESTQYF
TRBV19	TRBJ1-2	.	.	TGTGCCAGTACTCAGGGGCCGCGCCACGCCGAGAACTATGGCTACACCTTC	CASTQGPRHAENYGYTF
TRBV27	TRBJ2-7	.	once	TGTGCCAGCAGTTTATCCAGATACCCTTCCTACGAGCAGTACTTC	CASSLSRYPSYEQYF
TRBV6-5	TRBJ1-1	.	.	TGTGCCAGCAGAAGGGGCAGGGTGGACACTGAAGCTTTCTTT	CASRRGRVDTEAFF
TRBV6-5	TRBJ2-5	TRBD2	.	TGTGCCAGCAGTTACCGGGGCCTAGCGGGATCCGAGACCCAGTACTTC	CASSYRGLAGSETQYF
TRBV19	TRBJ2-3	.	few	TGTGCCAGTAGTAGCCTACAGGTGGGGGAAGATACGCAGTATTTT	CASSSLQVGEDTQYF
TRBV10-2	TRBJ2-1	TRBD2	.	TGCGCCAGCAGTGAGTCGACTGGAGCGGGGGGGCAGAATGAGCAGTTCTTC	CASSESTGAGGQNEQFF
TRBV28	TRBJ1-2	TRBD1	.	TGTGCCAGCAGTTCCCCGGGACAGGGTCTGGGCTACACCTTC	CASSSPGQGLGYTF